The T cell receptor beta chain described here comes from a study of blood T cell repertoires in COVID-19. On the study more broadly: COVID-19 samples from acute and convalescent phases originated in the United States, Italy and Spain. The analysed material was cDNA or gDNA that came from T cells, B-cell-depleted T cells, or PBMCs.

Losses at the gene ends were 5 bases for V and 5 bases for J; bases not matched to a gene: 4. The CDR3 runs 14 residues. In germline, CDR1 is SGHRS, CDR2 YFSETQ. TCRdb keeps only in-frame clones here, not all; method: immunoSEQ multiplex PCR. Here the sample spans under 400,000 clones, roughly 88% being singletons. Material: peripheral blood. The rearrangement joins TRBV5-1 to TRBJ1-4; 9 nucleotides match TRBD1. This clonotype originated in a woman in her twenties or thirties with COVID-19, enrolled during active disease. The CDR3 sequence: CASRQQGANEKLFF. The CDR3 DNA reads TGCGCCAGCAGACAACAGGGGGCCAATGAAAAACTGTTTTTT.